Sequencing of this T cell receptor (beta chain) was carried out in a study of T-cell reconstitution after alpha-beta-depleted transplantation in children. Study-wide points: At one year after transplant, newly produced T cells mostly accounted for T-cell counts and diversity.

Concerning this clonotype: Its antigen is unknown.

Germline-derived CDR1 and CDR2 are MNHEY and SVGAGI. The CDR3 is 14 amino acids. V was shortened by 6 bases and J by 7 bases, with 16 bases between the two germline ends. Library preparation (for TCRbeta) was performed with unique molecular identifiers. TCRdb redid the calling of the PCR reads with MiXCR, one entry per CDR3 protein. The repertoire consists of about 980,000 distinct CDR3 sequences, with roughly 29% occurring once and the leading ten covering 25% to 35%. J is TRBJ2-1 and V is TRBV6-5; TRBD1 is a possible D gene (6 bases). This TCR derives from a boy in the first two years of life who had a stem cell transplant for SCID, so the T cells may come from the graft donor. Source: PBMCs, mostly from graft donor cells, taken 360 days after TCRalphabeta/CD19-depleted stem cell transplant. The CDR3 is CASRVDRLPNEQFF. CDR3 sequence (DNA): TGTGCCAGCAGAGTCGACAGGCTCCCGAATGAGCAGTTCTTC.